Sequencing of this T cell receptor beta chain was carried out in a study of blood T cell repertoires in COVID-19. Study overall: PBMCs, B-cell-depleted T cells, or T cells provided the cDNA or gDNA that made up the material.

Either two negative PCRs, clearance, or symptom resolution qualified Cohort 3 donors as recovered. Original processing methods: It was from reference gene primer amplification that nucleated cell counts were estimated. Produced via immunoSEQ multiplex PCR; TCRdb's table is partial and in-frame only. V, J and clone size were drawn from that table, and D and trimming were deduced from the DNA. The data contain roughly 250,000 clones, more than 85% of them seen just once; the ten biggest clones take up under 2%. The V gene's germline CDR1 is SQVTM and CDR2 ANQGSEA. V was cut by 7 bases and J by 4 bases, with 22 bases left in between. CDR3 size: 15 residues.

The sequenced sample consisted of PBMCs or T cells enriched from blood (not recorded which). V gene TRBV29-1 combines with J gene TRBJ1-2, with D perhaps matching TRBD1 (5 bases). This receptor was obtained from a woman in her forties or fifties who had recovered from COVID-19. The CDR3 reads CSALGGQRFVYGYTF. The CDR3 nucleotides are TGCAGCGCCCTCGGGGGTCAAAGGTTCGTCTATGGCTACACCTTC.